The T cell receptor (beta chain) under discussion was sequenced for a study of metastatic and nonmetastatic thyroid tumors. Nobody among the patients had been given any treatment before thyroid surgery. Worth noting for this clone: Its matching antigen is unknown.

Whole-study results and caveats: Significantly higher TCR beta diversity was reportedly seen in malignant thyroid tumors than benign nodules, in blood and tumor.

TCRdb re-called the PCR reads via MiXCR. This table holds some 5,100 clones, 30% to 40% found once. Trimming left V 6 bases short and J 0 bases short, with 8 bases between. Per germline, CDR1 MNHNS and CDR2 SASEGT. This CDR3 has 13 amino acids. This TCR was sampled from a female donor with papillary thyroid cancer or a benign thyroid nodule (not recorded which). Some clones in this sample may be carry-over from other donors' samples. Sequenced material: adjacent normal tissue. This rearrangement joins TRBV6-1 to TRBJ1-2; no reliable D call. For the CDR3, the DNA is TGTGCCAGCAGCCTCGGTGCTAACTATGGCTACACCTTC. Residues: CASSLGANYGYTF.